This record concerns one TCR beta chain sequence. Measured with immunoSEQ multiplex PCR; TCRdb has only the in-frame clones, and not every one. The sample shows approximately 1.5 million clones, nearly 99% of them seen only once. Division of CD4+ cells produced a CD45RA+ naive subset and a CD45RA-negative memory subset. This sample was included in a study of shared clonotypes between healthy human individuals. About the research overall: Each donor's CD8 memory used one plate, CD8 naive two, each CD4 subset three.

The sample comprised naive CD4+ T cells sorted from blood. Stated subset: CD45RA+ positively selected. The receptor was derived from a man in his thirties or forties in good health.

The CDR3 protein is CASSERSAPPRNEQFF. As DNA, the CDR3 is TGTGCCAGCAGTGAACGGAGCGCGCCACCAAGGAATGAGCAGTTCTTC. This chain uses TRBV25-1 with TRBJ2-1; D not resolved. Trimming removed 2 bases from V and 7 bases from J, with 18 bases in between. The CDR3 extends over 16 amino acids. Germline V lookup: CDR1 MGHDK, CDR2 SYGVNS.